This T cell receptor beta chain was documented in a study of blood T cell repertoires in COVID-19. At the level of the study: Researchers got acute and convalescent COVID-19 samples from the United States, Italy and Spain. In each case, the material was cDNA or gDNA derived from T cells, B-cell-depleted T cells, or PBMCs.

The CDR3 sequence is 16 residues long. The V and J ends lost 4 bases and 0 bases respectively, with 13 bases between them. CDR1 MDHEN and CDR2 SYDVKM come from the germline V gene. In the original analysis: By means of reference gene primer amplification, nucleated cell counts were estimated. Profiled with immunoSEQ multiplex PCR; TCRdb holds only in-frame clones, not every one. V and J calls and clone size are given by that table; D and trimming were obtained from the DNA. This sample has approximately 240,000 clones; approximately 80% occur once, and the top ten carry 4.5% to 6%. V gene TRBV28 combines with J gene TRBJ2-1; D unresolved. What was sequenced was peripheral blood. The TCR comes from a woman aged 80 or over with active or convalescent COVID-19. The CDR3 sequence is CASSSAGSSSYNEQFF. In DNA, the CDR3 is TGTGCCAGCAGTTCCGCAGGCTCGAGCTCCTACAATGAGCAGTTCTTC.